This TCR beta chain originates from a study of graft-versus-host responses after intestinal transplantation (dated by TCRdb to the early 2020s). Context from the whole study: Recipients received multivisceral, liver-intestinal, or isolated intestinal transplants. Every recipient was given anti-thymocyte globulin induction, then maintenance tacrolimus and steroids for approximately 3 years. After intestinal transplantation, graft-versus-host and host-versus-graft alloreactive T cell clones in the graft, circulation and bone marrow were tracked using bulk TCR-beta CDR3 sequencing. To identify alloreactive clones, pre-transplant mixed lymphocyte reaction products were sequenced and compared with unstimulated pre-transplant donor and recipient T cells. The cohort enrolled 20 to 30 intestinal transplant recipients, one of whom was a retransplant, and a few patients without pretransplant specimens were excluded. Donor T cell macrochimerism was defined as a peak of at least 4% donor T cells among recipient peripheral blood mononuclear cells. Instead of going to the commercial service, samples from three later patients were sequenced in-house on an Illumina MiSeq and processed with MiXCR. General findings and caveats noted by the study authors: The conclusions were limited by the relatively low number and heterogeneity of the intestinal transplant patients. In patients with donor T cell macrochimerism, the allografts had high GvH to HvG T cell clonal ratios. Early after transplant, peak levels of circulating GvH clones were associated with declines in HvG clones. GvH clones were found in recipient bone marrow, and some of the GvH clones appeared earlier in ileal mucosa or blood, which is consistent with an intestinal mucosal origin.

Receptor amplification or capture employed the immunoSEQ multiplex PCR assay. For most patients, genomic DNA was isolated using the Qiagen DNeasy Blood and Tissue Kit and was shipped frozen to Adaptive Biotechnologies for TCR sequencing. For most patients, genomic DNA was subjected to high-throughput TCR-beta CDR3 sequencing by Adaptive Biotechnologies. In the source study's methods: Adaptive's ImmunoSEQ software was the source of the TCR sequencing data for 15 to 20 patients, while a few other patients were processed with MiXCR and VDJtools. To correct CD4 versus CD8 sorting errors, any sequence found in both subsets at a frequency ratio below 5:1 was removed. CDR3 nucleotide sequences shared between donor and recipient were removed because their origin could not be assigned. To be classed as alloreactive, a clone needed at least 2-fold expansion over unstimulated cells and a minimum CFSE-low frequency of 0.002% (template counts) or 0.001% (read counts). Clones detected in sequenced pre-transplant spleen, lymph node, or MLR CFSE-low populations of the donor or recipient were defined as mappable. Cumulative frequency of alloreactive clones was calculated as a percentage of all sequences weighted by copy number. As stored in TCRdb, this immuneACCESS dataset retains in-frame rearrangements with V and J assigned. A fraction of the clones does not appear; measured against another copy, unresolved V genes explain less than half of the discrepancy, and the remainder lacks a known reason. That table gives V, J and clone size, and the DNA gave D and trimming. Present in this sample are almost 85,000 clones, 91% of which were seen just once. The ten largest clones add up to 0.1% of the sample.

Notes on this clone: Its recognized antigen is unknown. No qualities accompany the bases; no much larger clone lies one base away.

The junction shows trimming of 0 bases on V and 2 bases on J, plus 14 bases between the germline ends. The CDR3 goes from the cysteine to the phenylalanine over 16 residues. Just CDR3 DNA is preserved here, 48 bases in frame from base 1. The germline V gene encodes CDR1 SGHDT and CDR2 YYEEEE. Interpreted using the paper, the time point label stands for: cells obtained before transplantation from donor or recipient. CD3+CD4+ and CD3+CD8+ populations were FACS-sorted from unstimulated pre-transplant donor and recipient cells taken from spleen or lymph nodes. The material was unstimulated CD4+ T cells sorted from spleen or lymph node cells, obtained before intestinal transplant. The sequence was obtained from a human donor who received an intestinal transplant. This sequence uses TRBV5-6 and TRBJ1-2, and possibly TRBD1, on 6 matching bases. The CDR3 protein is CASSLGGTRRNYGYTF. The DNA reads TGTGCCAGCAGCTTGGGTGGGACACGGAGGAACTATGGCTACACCTTC. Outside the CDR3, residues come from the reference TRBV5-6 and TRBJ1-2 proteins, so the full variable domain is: DAGVTQSPTHLIKTRGQQVTLRCSPKSGHDTVSWYQQALGQGPQFIFQYYEEEERQRGNFPDRFSGHQFPNYSSELNVNALLLGDSALYLCASSLGGTRRNYGYTFGSGTRLTVV.